One sample yielded the 11 T cell receptor beta chains listed below, sequenced in a study of radiotherapy plus CTLA-4 blockade in lung cancer. Sequencing used immunoSEQ multiplex PCR; TCRdb keeps in-frame clones, though not all of them. Found here are 25,000 to 35,000 clones, more than 60% of them singletons; the top ten hold 7.7%. Material: peripheral blood, obtained from a patient treated with radiotherapy plus ipilimumab. These receptors were obtained from a human donor with non-small cell lung cancer who had stable disease on radiotherapy plus ipilimumab.

The chain employs TRBV7-9 and TRBJ2-2; D is undetermined. V lost 4 bases and J lost 5, with 14 bases in between. The CDR3 contains 15 residues. In germline, CDR1 is SEHNR, CDR2 FQNEAQ (reference sequence). The CDR3 nucleotides read TGTGCCAGCAGCTCGCGAGGCCAGGAGACCGGGGAGCTGTTTTTT. Protein product: CASSSRGQETGELFF.

V is TRBV11-2 and J is TRBJ2-5; no reliable D call. The CDR3 spans 11 residues. V was cut by 5 bases and J by 7 bases, with 8 bases left in between. CDR1 and CDR2 from the germline V gene are SGHAT and FQNNGV. The CDR3: CASSIAGTQYF. In DNA, the CDR3 is TGTGCCAGCAGCATCGCTGGGACCCAGTACTTC.

This clone has just a few counts. The chain couples TRBV4-3 to TRBJ2-7, with 9 nucleotides matching TRBD2. Germline V CDR1 and CDR2: LGHNA, YSLEER. This CDR3 has 14 amino acids. V lost 5 bases to trimming and J lost 3 bases; unmatched junction nucleotides: 5. CDR3 sequence (DNA): TGCGCCAGCAGCTCCGGACTAGCGAGCTACGAGCAGTACTTC. Its protein is CASSSGLASYEQYF.

The chain is built from TRBV7-9 and TRBJ1-1; D is unclear. The length of the CDR3 is 14 residues. Trimming removed 1 base from V and 0 bases from J, with 6 bases in between. Germline lookup yields CDR1 SEHNR and CDR2 FQNEAQ (reference sequence). CDR3 residues: CASSLGTVNTEAFF. The CDR3 DNA is TGTGCCAGCAGCTTAGGGACGGTGAACACTGAAGCTTTCTTT.

This clone was detected a few times. The V gene is TRBV10-3, the J gene TRBJ2-5, with TRBD1 matching 8 bases. CDR1 is ENHRY, CDR2 SYGVKD, per germline. J was trimmed by 5 bases and V by 2 bases; bases with no gene match: 1. The length of the CDR3 is 13 residues. CDR3 in DNA: TGTGCCATCAGTGAGCGGACAGGGGAGACCCAGTACTTC. It codes for CAISERTGETQYF.

The chain couples TRBV12-5 to TRBJ1-5, with D perhaps TRBD1 (5 bases). V lost 0 bases, J lost 2 bases, and 8 bases lay in between. In germline, CDR1 is LGHNT, CDR2 FRNRAP. This CDR3 is built from 15 residues. This CDR3 reads CASGLVTQGNQPQHF. CDR3 DNA: TGTGCTAGTGGTTTGGTAACACAGGGCAATCAGCCCCAGCATTTT. The full variable domain, in which reference TRBV12-5 and TRBJ1-5 provide the parts outside the CDR3, is DARVTQTPRHKVTEMGQEVTMRCQPILGHNTVFWYRQTMMQGLELLAYFRNRAPLDDSGMPKDRFSAEMPDATLATLKIQPSEPRDSAVYFCASGLVTQGNQPQHFGDGTRLSIL.

V is TRBV6-5 and J is TRBJ1-1, with TRBD1 as a possible D gene (6 bases). The CDR3 contains 13 residues. With 8 bases removed from V and 3 bases from J, the gap between germline ends came to 13 bases. Germline V CDR1 and CDR2: MNHEY, SVGAGI. DNA for the CDR3: TGTGCCAGCTGGCCCCAGGGGTACACTGAAGCTTTCTTT. This gives the protein CASWPQGYTEAFF.

This sequence joins TRBV4-2 and TRBJ1-3; D is undetermined. The germline CDR1 and CDR2 sequences are LGHNA and YNFKEQ. With 0 bases removed from V and 0 bases from J, the gap between germline ends came to 12 bases. The CDR3 has 17 residues. CDR3 bases: TGTGCCAGCAGCCAAGAGTCCCTCCTGAGCTCTGGAAACACCATATATTTT. Its translation: CASSQESLLSSGNTIYF.

The chain carries TRBV2 and TRBJ1-5; D is ambiguous. Germline V lookup: CDR1 SNHLY, CDR2 FYNNEI. CDR3 length: 14 amino acids. The V end lost 4 bases, the J end lost 4 bases, and 11 bases lay between the germline ends. The CDR3 spells CASSVARMNQPQHF. The CDR3 nucleotides are TGTGCCAGCAGTGTTGCACGGATGAATCAGCCCCAGCATTTT.

This sequence joins TRBV28 and TRBJ1-1; D is uncertain. Germline V CDR1 and CDR2: MDHEN, SYDVKM. The CDR3 runs to 14 residues. The V and J ends lost 2 bases and 5 bases respectively, with 12 bases between them. In DNA, the CDR3 is TGTGCCAGCAGTTTAAGGGTTTTGGATACTGAAGCTTTCTTT. This gives the protein CASSLRVLDTEAFF.

The chain couples TRBV5-4 to TRBJ2-7, with D unresolved. Trimming left V 3 bases short and J 0 bases short, with 7 bases between. This CDR3 region has 13 residues. In germline, CDR1 is SGHNT, CDR2 YYREEE (reference sequence). CDR3 sequence reads: CASSSYNSYEQYF. CDR3 sequence (DNA): TGTGCCAGCAGCTCTTACAACTCCTACGAGCAGTACTTC.